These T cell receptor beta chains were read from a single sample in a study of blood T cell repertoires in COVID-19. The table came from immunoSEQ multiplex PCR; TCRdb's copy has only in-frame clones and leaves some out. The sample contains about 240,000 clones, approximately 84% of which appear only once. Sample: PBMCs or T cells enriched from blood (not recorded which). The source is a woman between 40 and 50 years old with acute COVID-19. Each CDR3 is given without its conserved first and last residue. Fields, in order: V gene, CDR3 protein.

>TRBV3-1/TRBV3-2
ASRHHGTSETDTQY
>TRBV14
ASSQENLRKTSGGSYNEQF
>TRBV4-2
ASSQDRGGRRTEAF
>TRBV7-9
ASSDIAGGTGELF
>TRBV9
ASSGTTSGRVGHEQF
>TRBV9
ASGPGQILSSYGYT
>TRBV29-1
SVISGGRNEQF
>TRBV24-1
ATSDTGVGEQY
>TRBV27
ASSLSDREDEQF
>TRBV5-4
ASSPGSPVDNEQF
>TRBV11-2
ASSPGTSGRGTDTQY
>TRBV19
ASCRGEGNNNEQF
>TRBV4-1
ASSPREAGVYNEQF
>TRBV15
ATSRPGQDYGYT
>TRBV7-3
ASSTSGGISDNEQF